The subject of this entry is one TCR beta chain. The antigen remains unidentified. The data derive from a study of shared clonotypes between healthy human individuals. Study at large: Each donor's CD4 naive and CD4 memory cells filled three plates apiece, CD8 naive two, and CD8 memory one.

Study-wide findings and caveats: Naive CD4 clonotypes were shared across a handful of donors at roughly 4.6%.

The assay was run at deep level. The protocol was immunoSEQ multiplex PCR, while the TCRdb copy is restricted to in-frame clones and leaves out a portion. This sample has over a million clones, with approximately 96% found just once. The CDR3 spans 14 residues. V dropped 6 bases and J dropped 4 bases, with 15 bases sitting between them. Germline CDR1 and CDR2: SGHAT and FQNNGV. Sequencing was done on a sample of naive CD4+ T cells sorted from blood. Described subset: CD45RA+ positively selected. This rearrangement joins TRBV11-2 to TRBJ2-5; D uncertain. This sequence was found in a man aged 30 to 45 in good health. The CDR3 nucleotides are TGTGCCAGCAGGATGACGACCTCGGGAGAGACCCAGTACTTC. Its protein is CASRMTTSGETQYF.